The sample holds one count of the clone carrying this T cell receptor beta chain. Sequencing was performed with immunoSEQ multiplex PCR; in TCRdb, only in-frame clones are kept and a portion is missing. The sample contains 100,000 to 150,000 clones, more than 80% of which appear only once. The sample is drawn from a study of blood T cell repertoires in COVID-19. Study-wide background: The study drew acute and convalescent COVID-19 samples from the United States, Italy and Spain. PBMCs, B-cell-depleted T cells, or T cells provided the cDNA or gDNA that made up the material.

The germline V and J ends were trimmed by 5 bases and 4 bases, with 11 bases remaining between them. The CDR3 runs to 13 residues. The V gene's germline CDR1 is SEHNR and CDR2 FQNEAQ (reference sequence). The sequence came from a woman aged 60-75 years with acute or convalescent COVID-19. The sequenced sample was peripheral blood. The rearrangement joins TRBV7-9 to TRBJ1-1; D not resolved. CDR3 sequence: CASSTSRSTEAFF. CDR3 in DNA: TGTGCCAGCAGCACATCCCGGAGCACTGAAGCTTTCTTT.